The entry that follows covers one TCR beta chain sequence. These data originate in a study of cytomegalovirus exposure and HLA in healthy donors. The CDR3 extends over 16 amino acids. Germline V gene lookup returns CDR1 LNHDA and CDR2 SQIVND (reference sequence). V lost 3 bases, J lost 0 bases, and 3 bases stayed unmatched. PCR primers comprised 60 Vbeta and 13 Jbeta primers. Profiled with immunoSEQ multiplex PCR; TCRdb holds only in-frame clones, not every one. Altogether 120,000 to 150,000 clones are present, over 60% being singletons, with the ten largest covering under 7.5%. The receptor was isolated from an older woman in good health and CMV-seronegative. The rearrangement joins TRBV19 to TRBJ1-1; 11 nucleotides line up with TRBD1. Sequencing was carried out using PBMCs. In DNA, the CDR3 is TGTGCCAGTAGTATGCGGACAGGGGGCATGAACACTGAAGCTTTCTTT. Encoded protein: CASSMRTGGMNTEAFF.